A single sample gave rise to the 23 T cell receptor beta chains below, sequenced in a study of blood T cell repertoires in COVID-19. Generated by immunoSEQ multiplex PCR, the TCRdb table keeps only in-frame clones and is missing some. Among roughly 200,000 clones, 65% to 90% were seen once, and the ten largest hold approximately 13%. Sequenced: peripheral blood. The receptors come from a human donor in a cohort sampled during active COVID-19.

V usage is TRBV5-4 and J usage is TRBJ2-7, with D perhaps matching TRBD2 (6 bases). In germline, CDR1 is SGHNT, CDR2 YYREEE (reference sequence). Trimming stripped 4 bases from V and 3 bases from J, with 17 bases between. The CDR3 is 15 amino acids. CDR3 DNA sequence: TGTGCCAGCAGCCTAGGGTCGGGCGGGAACTACGAGCAGTACTTC. Residues: CASSLGSGGNYEQYF.

The rearrangement joins TRBV28 to TRBJ2-1, with 11 bases identical to TRBD2. The trim removed 2 bases at V and 3 bases at J, leaving 0 bases unmatched. CDR1 is MDHEN, CDR2 SYDVKM, per germline. CDR3 length: 15 amino acids. Written as DNA, the CDR3 is TGTGCCAGCAGTTTAGGGACTAGCGGCTACAATGAGCAGTTCTTC. It yields the protein CASSLGTSGYNEQFF.

This chain links TRBV12-5 with TRBJ2-7; D might be TRBD1 (5 bases). Germline V gives CDR1 LGHNT, CDR2 FRNRAP. The CDR3 spans 15 residues. Trimming left V 1 base short and J 0 bases short, with 10 bases between. The CDR3 DNA reads TGTGCTAGTGGTTTGGGATACAGGCTCTCCTACGAGCAGTACTTC. This encodes CASGLGYRLSYEQYF.

The V and J genes are TRBV9 and TRBJ2-1; 10 nucleotides line up with TRBD2. The V gene's germline CDR1 is SGDLS and CDR2 YYNGEE. The CDR3 is 17 amino acids. This CDR3 is CASQGTSARKHYNEQFF. CDR3 bases: TGTGCTTCACAGGGGACTAGCGCGAGGAAACATTACAATGAGCAGTTCTTC.

In regard to this clone: The junction does not match germline at one end; this may be a read error. This chain links TRBV27 with TRBJ2-7; D is unclear. CDR1 is MNHEY and CDR2 is SMNVEV in the germline V gene (reference sequence). The CDR3 has 17 residues. This chain's CDR3 is CASSLSLRPSADYEQYF. The CDR3 bases are TGTGCCAGCAGCTTATCGCTAAGACCCAGCGCCGACTACGAGCAGTACTTC.

As DNA, the CDR3 is TGCGCCAGCATTCAGGACAGGGCGAACACTGAAGCTTTCTTT. It specifies CASIQDRANTEAFF. The chain recombines TRBV10-2 with TRBJ1-1; 8 nucleotides match TRBD1. Trimming at V came to 7 bases and at J to 1 base, leaving 5 bases not matched to a gene. Germline-derived CDR1 and CDR2 are WSHSY and SAAADI. This CDR3 region has 14 residues.

The chain uses TRBV5-6 and TRBJ2-7, with 10 bases identical to TRBD1. CDR3 length: 16 amino acids. Unmatched junction bases numbered 13, after V lost 4 bases and J lost 6 bases. CDR1 SGHDT and CDR2 YYEEEE come from the germline V gene. CDR3 DNA sequence: TGTGCCAGCAGCATCCCATCCGGGACAGGGGCGGGCGAGCAGTACTTC. Amino acid sequence: CASSIPSGTGAGEQYF. The variable domain in full, completed from reference TRBV5-6 and TRBJ2-7, reads DAGVTQSPTHLIKTRGQQVTLRCSPKSGHDTVSWYQQALGQGPQFIFQYYEEEERQRGNFPDRFSGHQFPNYSSELNVNALLLGDSALYLCASSIPSGTGAGEQYFGPGTRLTVT.

This CDR3 is CSGGDRVMEQYF. The CDR3 DNA reads TGCAGCGGAGGGGACAGGGTGATGGAGCAGTACTTC. The chain has TRBV29-1 and TRBJ2-7; 9 bases are a match to TRBD1. Germline CDR1 reads SQVTM; CDR2 reads ANQGSEA. Trimming at V came to 7 bases and at J to 7 bases, leaving 8 bases not matched to a gene. The CDR3 contains 12 residues.

This clone appeared once. The chain employs TRBV30 and TRBJ2-5; D uncertain. V was cut by 5 bases and J by 5 bases, with 6 bases left in between. Germline CDR1 GTSNPN, CDR2 SVGIG (reference sequence). CDR3 length equals 10 residues. Written as DNA, the CDR3 is TGTGCCTGGGGTCGGGAGACCCAGTACTTC. Translation: CAWGRETQYF.

V is TRBV6-5 and J is TRBJ1-2; 7 bases are shared with TRBD1. After removal of 6 bases from V and 8 bases from J, the junction contained 15 bases not matched to a gene. In germline, CDR1 is MNHEY, CDR2 SVGAGI. There are 15 residues in the CDR3. CDR3 in amino acids: CASRLSGQASRGYTF. In DNA form, the CDR3 reads TGTGCCAGCAGACTATCTGGACAGGCTTCACGGGGCTACACCTTC.

This rearrangement joins TRBV5-1 to TRBJ1-2; D remains unclear. The germline V gene encodes CDR1 SGHRS and CDR2 YFSETQ. V lost 2 bases to trimming and J lost 4 bases, with 18 bases between them. This CDR3 has 16 amino acids. The CDR3 coding sequence is TGCGCCAGCAGCTTAGCCCCAGCCCGGAGATTCTATGGCTACACCTTC. This translates into CASSLAPARRFYGYTF.

The rearrangement links TRBV28 to TRBJ2-1; D not resolved. The CDR3 sequence is 15 residues long. CDR1 is MDHEN and CDR2 is SYDVKM in the germline V gene. The germline V and J ends were trimmed by 7 bases and 7 bases, with 20 bases remaining between them. The chain's CDR3 is CASNAGSLFRNEQFF. The CDR3, as DNA: TGTGCCAGCAACGCCGGGTCTTTATTCCGGAATGAGCAGTTCTTC.

The chain links TRBV3-1 (or the pseudogene TRBV3-2) to TRBJ2-1; tentatively, D is TRBD2 (5 bases). From germline, CDR1 is LGHDT and CDR2 YNNKEL (reference sequence). Trimming removed 0 bases at V and 3 bases at J, with 15 bases between. The CDR3 extends over 17 amino acids. This CDR3 reads CASSQELRDYLYNEQFF. DNA of the CDR3: TGTGCCAGCAGCCAAGAGTTGCGAGACTACCTCTACAATGAGCAGTTCTTC.

The chain couples TRBV7-9 to TRBJ2-1, with 10 bases identical to TRBD2. V was clipped by 5 bases and J by 2 bases; unmatched bases: 6. The CDR3 length is 16 residues. The germline CDR1 and CDR2 sequences are SEHNR and FQNEAQ (reference sequence). This chain's CDR3 is CASSPSSGSAYNEQFF. CDR3 bases: TGTGCCAGCAGCCCTTCTAGCGGGAGCGCCTACAATGAGCAGTTCTTC.

This chain links TRBV19 with TRBJ1-1; D remains unclear. The CDR3 covers 13 residues. CDR1 and CDR2 (germline): LNHDA, SQIVND (reference sequence). V was clipped by 3 bases and J by 3 bases, with 8 bases between them. The DNA of the CDR3 is TGTGCCAGTAGTATGCAGAAATACACTGAAGCTTTCTTT. This gives the protein CASSMQKYTEAFF.

The rearrangement uses TRBV11-1 and TRBJ1-5, with TRBD1 identical over 7 bases. Losses at the gene ends were 5 bases for V and 4 bases for J; bases not matched to a gene: 5. Per the germline V gene, CDR1 is SGHAT and CDR2 is FQDESV (reference sequence). This CDR3 is 14 amino acids long. The CDR3 is CASSPTGENQPQHF. CDR3 nucleotides: TGTGCCAGCAGCCCAACAGGGGAGAATCAGCCCCAGCATTTT. The variable domain in full, with the rest retrieved from reference TRBV11-1 and TRBJ1-5, is EAEVAQSPRYKITEKSQAVAFWCDPISGHATLYWYRQILGQGPELLVQFQDESVVDDSQLPKDRFSAERLKGVDSTLKIQPAELGDSAMYLCASSPTGENQPQHFGDGTRLSIL.

This chain links TRBV5-1 with TRBJ1-6; D is unresolved. The germline CDR1 and CDR2 sequences are SGHRS and YFSETQ. V was cut by 4 bases and J by 5 bases, with 10 bases left in between. The CDR3 contains 14 residues. DNA of the CDR3: TGCGCCAGCAGCGGCGGATCCAATAATTCACCCCTCCACTTT. Translation gives CASSGGSNNSPLHF.

The V gene is TRBV6-1, the J gene TRBJ2-7; no firm D call. Per germline, CDR1 MNHNS and CDR2 SASEGT. The CDR3 contains 13 residues. Trimming took 2 bases from V and 3 from J, leaving 8 bases between them. The CDR3 sequence is CASSENRGYEQYF. The CDR3 region has the DNA TGTGCCAGCAGTGAAAACCGAGGCTACGAGCAGTACTTC.

This clone is a singleton in its sample. V and J are TRBV29-1 and TRBJ2-7; 11 bases align to TRBD2. V shed 8 bases and J 2 bases; nucleotides not matched to a gene: 14. This CDR3 region has 16 residues. In germline, CDR1 is SQVTM, CDR2 ANQGSEA. The CDR3 nucleotides are TGCAGCCCGAGGTCGGTAGCGGGAGGGAAGCCCTACGAGCAGTACTTC. It codes for CSPRSVAGGKPYEQYF.

This clone was detected a few times. The chain uses TRBV10-1 and TRBJ2-3; a possible D gene is TRBD1 (5 bases). The germline CDR1 and CDR2 sequences are WNHNN and SYGVQD (reference sequence). The CDR3 is 15 amino acids. Trimming pared 5 bases from V and 5 bases from J, leaving 17 bases between. The CDR3 DNA sequence: TGCGCCAGCAGTAAAGGACAACTGATGGGAGATACGCAGTATTTT. This translates into CASSKGQLMGDTQYF.

The chain employs TRBV19 and TRBJ2-3; 8 bases are shared with TRBD1. CDR1 and CDR2 (germline): LNHDA, SQIVND (reference sequence). This CDR3 has 14 residues. V lost 6 bases, J lost 2 bases, and 4 bases stayed unmatched. CDR3 sequence reads: CASRPGGYTDTQYF. The CDR3 nucleotides read TGTGCCAGTAGGCCAGGGGGCTACACAGATACGCAGTATTTT.

The chain has TRBV12-2 and TRBJ2-2; the DNA was not compared with TRBD2, the D call given in the table. TRBV12-2 is given as a pseudogene. CDR3 size: 18 residues. The CDR3 sequence is CASRLEGPDSPYVGELFF. For the CDR3, the DNA is TGTGCAAGTCGCTTAGAAGGTCCGGACTCACCTTATGTCGGGGAGCTGTTTTTT.

This chain uses TRBV7-8 with TRBJ2-2, with 10 positions matching TRBD2. This CDR3 spans 17 amino acids. The trim removed 2 bases at V and 1 base at J, leaving 4 bases unmatched. Germline CDR1 and CDR2: SGHVS and FQNEAQ. The CDR3 sequence: CASSLRASGRNTGELFF. DNA for the CDR3: TGTGCCAGCAGCTTACGGGCTAGCGGGAGGAACACCGGGGAGCTGTTTTTT.